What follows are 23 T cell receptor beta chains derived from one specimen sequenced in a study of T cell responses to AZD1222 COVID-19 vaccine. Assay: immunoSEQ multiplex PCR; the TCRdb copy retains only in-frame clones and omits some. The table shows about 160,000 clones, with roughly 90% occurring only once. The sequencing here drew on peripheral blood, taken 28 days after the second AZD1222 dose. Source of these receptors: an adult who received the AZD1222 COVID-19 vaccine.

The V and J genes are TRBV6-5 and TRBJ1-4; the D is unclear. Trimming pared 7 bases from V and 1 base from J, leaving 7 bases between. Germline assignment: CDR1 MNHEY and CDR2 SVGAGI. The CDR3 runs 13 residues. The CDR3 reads CASNRGTNEKLFF. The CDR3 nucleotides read TGTGCCAGCAATCGAGGAACTAATGAAAAACTGTTTTTT.

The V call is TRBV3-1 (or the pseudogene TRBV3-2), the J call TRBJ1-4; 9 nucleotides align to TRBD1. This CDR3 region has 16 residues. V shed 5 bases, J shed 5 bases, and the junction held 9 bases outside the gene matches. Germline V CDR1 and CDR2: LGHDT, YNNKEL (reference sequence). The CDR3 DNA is TGTGCCAGCAGCAGCTCGGGGACAGGGCCGAATGAAAAACTGTTTTTT. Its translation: CASSSSGTGPNEKLFF.

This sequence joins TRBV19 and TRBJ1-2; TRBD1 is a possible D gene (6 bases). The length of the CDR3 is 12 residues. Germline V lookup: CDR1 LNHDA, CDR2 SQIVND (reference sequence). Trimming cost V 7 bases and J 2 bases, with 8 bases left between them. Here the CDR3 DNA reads TGTGCCAGTAACGACAGGAACTATGGCTACACCTTC. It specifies CASNDRNYGYTF.

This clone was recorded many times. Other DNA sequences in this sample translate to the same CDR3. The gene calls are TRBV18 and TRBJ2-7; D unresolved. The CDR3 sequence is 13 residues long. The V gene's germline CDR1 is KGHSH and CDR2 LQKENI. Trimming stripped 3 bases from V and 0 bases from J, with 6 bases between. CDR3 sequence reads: CASSPPSSYEQYF. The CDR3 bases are TGTGCCAGCTCACCTCCCAGCTCCTACGAGCAGTACTTC.

DNA of the CDR3: TGTGCCAGCAGCTGGGGGGGGGCTGGCAATCAGCCCCAGCATTTT. Amino acid sequence: CASSWGGAGNQPQHF. The chain has TRBV5-6 and TRBJ1-5; D perhaps matches TRBD1 (6 bases). The CDR3 is 15 amino acids. V lost 3 bases to trimming and J lost 2 bases, with 12 bases between them. The V gene's germline CDR1 is SGHDT and CDR2 YYEEEE.

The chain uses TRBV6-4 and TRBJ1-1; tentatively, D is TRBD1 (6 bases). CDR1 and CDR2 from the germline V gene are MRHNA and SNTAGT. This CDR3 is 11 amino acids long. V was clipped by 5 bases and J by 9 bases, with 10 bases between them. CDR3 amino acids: CASSQGRQAFF. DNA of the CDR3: TGTGCCAGCAGTCAGGGGAGGCAAGCTTTCTTT.

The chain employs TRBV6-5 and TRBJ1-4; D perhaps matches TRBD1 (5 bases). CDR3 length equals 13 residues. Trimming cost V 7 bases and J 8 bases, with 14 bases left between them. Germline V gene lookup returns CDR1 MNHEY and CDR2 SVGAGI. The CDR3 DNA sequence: TGTGCCAGCACCCTTATTCGGGGGGAAAAACTGTTTTTT. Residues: CASTLIRGEKLFF.

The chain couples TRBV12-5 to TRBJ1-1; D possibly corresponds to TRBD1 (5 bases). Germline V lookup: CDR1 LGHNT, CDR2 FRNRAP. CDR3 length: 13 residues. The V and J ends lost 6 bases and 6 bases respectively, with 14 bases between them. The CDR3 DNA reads TGTGCTAGTGGCCCCCGGAGAGGGGCTGAAGCTTTCTTT. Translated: CASGPRRGAEAFF. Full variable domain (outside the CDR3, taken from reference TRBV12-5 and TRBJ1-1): DARVTQTPRHKVTEMGQEVTMRCQPILGHNTVFWYRQTMMQGLELLAYFRNRAPLDDSGMPKDRFSAEMPDATLATLKIQPSEPRDSAVYFCASGPRRGAEAFFGQGTRLTVV.

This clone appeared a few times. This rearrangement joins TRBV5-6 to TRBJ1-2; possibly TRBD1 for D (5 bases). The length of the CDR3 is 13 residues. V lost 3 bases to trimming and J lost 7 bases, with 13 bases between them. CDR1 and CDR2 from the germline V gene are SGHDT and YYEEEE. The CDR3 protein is CASSSGRPGGYTF. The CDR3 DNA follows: TGTGCCAGCAGCTCGGGACGTCCCGGTGGCTACACCTTC.

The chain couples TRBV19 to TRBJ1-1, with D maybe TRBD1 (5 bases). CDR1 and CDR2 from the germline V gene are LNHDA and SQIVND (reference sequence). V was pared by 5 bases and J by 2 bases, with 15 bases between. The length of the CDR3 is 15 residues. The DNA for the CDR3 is TGTGCCAGTAGTGCCCAGGACAAGACTAACACTGAAGCTTTCTTT. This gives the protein CASSAQDKTNTEAFF.

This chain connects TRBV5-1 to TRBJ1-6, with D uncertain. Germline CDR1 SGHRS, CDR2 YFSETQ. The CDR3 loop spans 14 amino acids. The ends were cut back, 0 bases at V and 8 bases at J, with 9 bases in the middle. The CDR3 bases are TGCGCCAGCAGCTTGGATTTGCGGGATTCACCCCTCCACTTT. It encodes CASSLDLRDSPLHF.

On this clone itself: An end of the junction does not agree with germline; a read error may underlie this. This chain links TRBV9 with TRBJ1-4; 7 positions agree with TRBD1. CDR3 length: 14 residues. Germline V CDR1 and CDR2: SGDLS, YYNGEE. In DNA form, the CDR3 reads TGTGCCAGCAGCCGGGACAGCCCTAACGAAAAACTGTTTTTT. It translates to CASSRDSPNEKLFF.

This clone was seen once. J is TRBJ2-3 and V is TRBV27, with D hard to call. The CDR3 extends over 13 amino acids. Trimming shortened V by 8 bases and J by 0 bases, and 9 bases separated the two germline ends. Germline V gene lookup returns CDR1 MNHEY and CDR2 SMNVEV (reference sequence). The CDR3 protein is CASFDRSTDTQYF. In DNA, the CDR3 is TGTGCCAGCTTTGACCGGAGCACAGATACGCAGTATTTT.

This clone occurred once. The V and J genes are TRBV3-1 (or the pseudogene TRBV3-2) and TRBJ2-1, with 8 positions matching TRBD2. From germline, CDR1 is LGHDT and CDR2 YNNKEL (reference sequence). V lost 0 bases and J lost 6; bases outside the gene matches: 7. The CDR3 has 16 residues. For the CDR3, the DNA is TGTGCCAGCAGCCAAGAAGGCGGGGGGCGTTTCAATGAGCAGTTCTTC. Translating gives CASSQEGGGRFNEQFF.

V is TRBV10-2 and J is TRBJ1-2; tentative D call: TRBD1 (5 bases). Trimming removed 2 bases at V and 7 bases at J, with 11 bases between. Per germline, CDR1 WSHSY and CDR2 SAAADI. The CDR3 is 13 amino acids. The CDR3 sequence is CASSEAGLGGYTF. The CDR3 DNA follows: TGCGCCAGCAGTGAGGCAGGGTTGGGTGGCTACACCTTC.

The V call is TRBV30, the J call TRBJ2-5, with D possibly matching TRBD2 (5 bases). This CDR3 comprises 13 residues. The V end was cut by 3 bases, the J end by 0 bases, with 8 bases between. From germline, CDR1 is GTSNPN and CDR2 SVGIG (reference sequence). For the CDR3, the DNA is TGTGCCTGGAGGAGGGTAAACCAAGAGACCCAGTACTTC. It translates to CAWRRVNQETQYF.

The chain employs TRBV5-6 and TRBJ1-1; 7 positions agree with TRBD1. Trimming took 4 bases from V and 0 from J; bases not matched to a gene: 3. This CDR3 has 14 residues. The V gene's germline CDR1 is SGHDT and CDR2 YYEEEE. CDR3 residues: CASSPTGLNTEAFF. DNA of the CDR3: TGTGCCAGCAGCCCGACAGGGTTGAACACTGAAGCTTTCTTT.

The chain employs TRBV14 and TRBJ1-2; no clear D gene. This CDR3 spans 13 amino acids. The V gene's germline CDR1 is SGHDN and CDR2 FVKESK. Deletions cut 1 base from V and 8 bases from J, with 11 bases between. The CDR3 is CASSQGPWRGYTF. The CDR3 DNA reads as TGTGCCAGCAGCCAAGGCCCGTGGCGCGGCTACACCTTC.

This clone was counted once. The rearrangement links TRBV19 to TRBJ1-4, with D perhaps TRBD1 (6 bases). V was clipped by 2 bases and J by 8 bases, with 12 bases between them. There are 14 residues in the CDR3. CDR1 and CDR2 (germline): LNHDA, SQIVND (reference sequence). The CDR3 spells CASSIPRGSEKLFF. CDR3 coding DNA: TGTGCCAGTAGTATACCCAGGGGCAGCGAAAAACTGTTTTTT.

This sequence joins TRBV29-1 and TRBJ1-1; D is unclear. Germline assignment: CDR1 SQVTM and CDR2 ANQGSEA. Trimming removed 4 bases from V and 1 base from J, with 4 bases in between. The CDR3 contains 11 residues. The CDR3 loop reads CSVGQNTEAFF. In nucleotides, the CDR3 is TGCAGCGTTGGGCAGAACACTGAAGCTTTCTTT.

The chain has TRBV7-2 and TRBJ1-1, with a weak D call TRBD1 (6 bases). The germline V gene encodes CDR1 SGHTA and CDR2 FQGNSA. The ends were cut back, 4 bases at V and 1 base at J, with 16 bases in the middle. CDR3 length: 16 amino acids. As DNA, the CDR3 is TGTGCCAGCAGCTCATACTACAGGGTAAAGAACACTGAAGCTTTCTTT. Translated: CASSSYYRVKNTEAFF.

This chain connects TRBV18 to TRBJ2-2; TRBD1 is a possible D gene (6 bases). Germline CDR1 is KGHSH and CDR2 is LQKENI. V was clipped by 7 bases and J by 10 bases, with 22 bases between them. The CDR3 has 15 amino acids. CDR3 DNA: TGTGCCAGCTATAAAAACCGGGCAGGGGAAGCGGAGCTGTTTTTT. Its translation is CASYKNRAGEAELFF.

The CDR3: CASSLPQDSPNTGELFF. The CDR3 DNA follows: TGTGCCAGCAGCCTACCGCAGGACTCCCCGAACACCGGGGAGCTGTTTTTT. The V call is TRBV7-3, the J call TRBJ2-2; a weak D match, TRBD2 (5 bases). The CDR3 spans 17 residues. The germline V gene encodes CDR1 SGHTA and CDR2 FQGTGA. With 5 bases removed from V and 0 bases from J, the gap between germline ends came to 16 bases.